What follows are 17 T cell receptor beta chains derived from one specimen sequenced in a study of post-analysis software for immune sequencing data. Findings and caveats of the study: Compared with controls, patients had more of five TRBV segments, including TRBV5-6, TRBV5-1 and TRBV20-1.

Their recognized antigens are unknown. Unique molecular identifiers featured in each of the TCR beta cDNA libraries. TCRdb passed the PCR reads through MiXCR, listing each CDR3 protein once. In the table there are 500,000 to 600,000 distinct CDR3 sequences, around 40% of which are singletons. Sequencing was carried out using blood. The receptors were sampled from a girl aged 10 to 17 with multiple sclerosis.

V gene TRBV7-9 combines with J gene TRBJ1-5; a weak D match, TRBD1 (5 bases). The CDR3 runs to 15 residues. Germline CDR1 and CDR2: SEHNR and FQNEAQ (reference sequence). Trimming left V 4 bases short and J 5 bases short, with 15 bases between. The CDR3 reads CASSSRDSPYQPQHF. CDR3 coding DNA: TGTGCCAGCAGCTCCCGGGACTCTCCATATCAGCCCCAGCATTTT.

This clonotype has just a few counts. The chain couples TRBV12-3 or TRBV12-4 to TRBJ2-1; TRBD2 matches 10 bases. The trim removed 3 bases at V and 4 bases at J, leaving 6 bases unmatched. The CDR3 runs 16 residues. The CDR3 spells CASSFRGTSAYNEQFF. CDR3 DNA: TGTGCCAGCAGTTTCAGGGGGACTAGCGCATACAATGAGCAGTTCTTC.

This clonotype was found a few times. This chain connects TRBV10-3 to TRBJ2-1; a possible D gene is TRBD2 (6 bases). Trimming left V 0 bases short and J 10 bases short, with 10 bases between. The germline V gene has CDR1 ENHRY and CDR2 SYGVKD. The CDR3 extends over 13 amino acids. Written as DNA, the CDR3 is TGTGCCATCAGTGAGTCTTTGGGACTGGAGCAGTTCTTC. Encoded protein: CAISESLGLEQFF.

V is TRBV7-2 and J is TRBJ1-2; D gene unclear. The CDR3 has 13 residues. V dropped 7 bases and J dropped 6 bases, with 15 bases sitting between them. The germline CDR1 and CDR2 sequences are SGHTA and FQGNSA. The CDR3 region is CASMPRGFHGYTF. The DNA of the CDR3 is TGTGCCAGCATGCCACGGGGTTTCCATGGCTACACCTTC.

The V gene is TRBV20-1, the J gene TRBJ1-1; the match to TRBD1 covers 8 bases. The V gene end was trimmed by 4 bases and the J gene end by 1 base; junction bases not matched to a gene: 8. CDR1 is DFQATT and CDR2 is SNEGSKA in the germline V gene (reference sequence). The CDR3 covers 15 residues. The CDR3: CSATGQGWWNTEAFF. The CDR3 coding sequence is TGCAGTGCTACTGGACAGGGCTGGTGGAACACTGAAGCTTTCTTT.

This chain links TRBV12-3 or TRBV12-4 with TRBJ2-7; maybe TRBD2 (6 bases). The germline V and J ends were trimmed by 1 base and 7 bases, with 26 bases remaining between them. The CDR3 is 18 amino acids. CDR3 in amino acids: CASSLDPLFGRGRLEQYF. The CDR3 DNA follows: TGTGCCAGCAGTTTAGATCCCCTCTTTGGGCGGGGCCGGCTTGAGCAGTACTTC.

This clonotype was counted only a few times. The chain couples TRBV29-1 to TRBJ2-7; 15 bases match TRBD2. The CDR3 is made up of 14 amino acids. V lost 6 bases and J lost 2; bases outside the gene matches: 2. In germline, CDR1 is SQVTM, CDR2 ANQGSEA. The chain's CDR3 is CSVRTSGRAYEQYF. The CDR3 bases are TGCAGCGTGAGGACTAGCGGGAGGGCCTACGAGCAGTACTTC.

The chain combines TRBV12-3 or TRBV12-4 with TRBJ2-7; D is undetermined. The germline V and J ends were trimmed by 2 bases and 1 base, with 6 bases remaining between them. The CDR3 runs to 13 residues. In nucleotides, the CDR3 is TGTGCCAGCAGTTTACCTTTTTCCTACGAGCAGTACTTC. This gives the protein CASSLPFSYEQYF.

V usage is TRBV12-3 or TRBV12-4 and J usage is TRBJ2-1; TRBD2 matches 10 bases. CDR3 length equals 15 residues. V gave up 5 bases and J gave up 8 bases; unmatched junction bases: 9. The CDR3 sequence: CASSRTSGRVDEQFF. CDR3 in DNA: TGTGCCAGCAGTCGGACTAGCGGAAGGGTCGATGAGCAGTTCTTC.

This clonotype has only a few counts. This chain joins TRBV12-3 or TRBV12-4 and TRBJ2-6; no definite D call. V gave up 5 bases and J gave up 0 bases, with 11 bases separating them. This CDR3 has 16 amino acids. The CDR3 DNA reads as TGTGCCAGCAGTGCCCCTTTGGTCTCTGGGGCCAACGTCCTGACTTTC. This sequence encodes CASSAPLVSGANVLTF.

The rearrangement uses TRBV6-6 and TRBJ2-5; TRBD2 aligns across 13 bases. Germline-derived CDR1 and CDR2 are MNHNY and SVGAGI (reference sequence). The CDR3 is 15 residues long. With V trimmed by 6 bases and J by 5 bases, 6 bases remained unmatched. The CDR3 spells CASSPTTSGGETQYF. The CDR3 nucleotides are TGTGCCAGCAGCCCTACGACTAGCGGGGGGGAGACCCAGTACTTC.

CDR3 amino acids: CSVEQQGPYEQYF. Here the CDR3 DNA reads TGCAGCGTTGAACAGCAGGGGCCCTACGAGCAGTACTTC. The V and J genes are TRBV29-1 and TRBJ2-7; weak D call: TRBD1 (6 bases). The germline gives CDR1 SQVTM, CDR2 ANQGSEA. The ends were cut back, 2 bases at V and 2 bases at J, with 10 bases in the middle. There are 13 residues in the CDR3.

The chain couples TRBV7-9 to TRBJ1-1; the D gene is possibly TRBD1 (6 bases). V was cut by 4 bases and J by 3 bases, with 18 bases left in between. Germline loops: CDR1 SEHNR, CDR2 FQNEAQ (reference sequence). The CDR3 has 16 amino acids. CDR3 residues: CASSSPGGPSDTEAFF. In DNA, the CDR3 is TGTGCCAGCAGCTCGCCCGGGGGGCCTTCGGACACTGAAGCTTTCTTT.

This clonotype was detected ten times or more. The chain has TRBV11-3 and TRBJ1-2, with a possible D match to TRBD1 (5 bases). Trimming took off 2 bases at V and 8 bases at J, with 12 bases between the two ends. The CDR3 spans 13 residues. Germline values: CDR1 SGHNT, CDR2 YENEEA. Written as DNA, the CDR3 is TGTGCCAGCAGCTTAACGGGACTGCGGGGCTACACCTTC. This gives the protein CASSLTGLRGYTF.

This clonotype was seen ten or more times. The V and J genes are TRBV6-4 and TRBJ2-1, with TRBD2 matching 12 bases. With V trimmed by 6 bases and J by 6 bases, 6 bases remained unmatched. CDR1 and CDR2 from the germline V gene are MRHNA and SNTAGT. This CDR3 has 15 residues. Here the CDR3 reads CASSRLAGEGNEQFF. Here the CDR3 DNA reads TGTGCCAGCAGCCGACTAGCGGGAGAGGGCAATGAGCAGTTCTTC.

The chain links TRBV20-1 to TRBJ1-6; D is unresolved. The CDR3 extends over 15 amino acids. V was pared by 6 bases and J by 7 bases, with 19 bases between. The V gene's germline CDR1 is DFQATT and CDR2 SNEGSKA (reference sequence). The CDR3 DNA is TGCAGTGCAAAGACGGCCGGATCCCTCAATTCACCCCTCCACTTT. This translates into CSAKTAGSLNSPLHF.

This clonotype was observed a few times. The rearrangement joins TRBV2 to TRBJ1-2; D ambiguous. Trimming stripped 4 bases from V and 8 bases from J, with 8 bases between. Germline CDR1 reads SNHLY; CDR2 reads FYNNEI. The CDR3 runs 11 residues. CDR3 residues: CASSGLGGYTF. The CDR3 nucleotides are TGTGCCAGCAGTGGGTTAGGGGGCTACACCTTC. Full variable domain (outside the CDR3, taken from reference TRBV2 and TRBJ1-2): EPEVTQTPSHQVTQMGQEVILRCVPISNHLYFYWYRQILGQKVEFLVSFYNNEISEKSEIFDDQFSVERPDGSNFTLKIRSTKLEDSAMYFCASSGLGGYTFGSGTRLTVV.